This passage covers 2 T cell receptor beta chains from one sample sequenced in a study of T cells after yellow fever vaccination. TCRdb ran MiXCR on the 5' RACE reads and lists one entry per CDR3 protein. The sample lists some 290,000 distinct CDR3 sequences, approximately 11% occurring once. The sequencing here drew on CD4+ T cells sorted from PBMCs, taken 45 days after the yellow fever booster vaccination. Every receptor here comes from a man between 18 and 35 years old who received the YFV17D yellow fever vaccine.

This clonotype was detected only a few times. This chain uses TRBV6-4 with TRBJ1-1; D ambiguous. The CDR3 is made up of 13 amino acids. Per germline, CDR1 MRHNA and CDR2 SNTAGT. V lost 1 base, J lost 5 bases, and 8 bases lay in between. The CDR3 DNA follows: TGTGCCAGCAGTGACTGGGAAGGGACTGAAGCTTTCTTT. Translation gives CASSDWEGTEAFF.

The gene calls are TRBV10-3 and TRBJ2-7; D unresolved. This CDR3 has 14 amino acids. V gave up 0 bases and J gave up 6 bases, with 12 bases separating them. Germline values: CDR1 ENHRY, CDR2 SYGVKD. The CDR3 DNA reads TGTGCCATCAGTGAGTCAGGATTTTCGGGCGAGCAGTACGTC. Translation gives CAISESGFSGEQYV.